What follows are 21 T cell receptor beta chains derived from one specimen sequenced in a study of blood T cell repertoires in COVID-19. The assay was immunoSEQ multiplex PCR, and TCRdb's table has in-frame clones only and misses some. The data contain under 250,000 clones, around four fifths of them singletons. The source material was peripheral blood. Receptors were obtained from a man aged 50 to 59 with acute or convalescent COVID-19.

The chain links TRBV23-1 to TRBJ2-7, with D tentatively TRBD1 (6 bases). TRBV23-1 is marked as an open reading frame, function uncertain. CDR3 length equals 15 residues. The germline V and J ends were trimmed by 2 bases and 2 bases, with 13 bases remaining between them. The CDR3: CASSQTGQTAYEQYF. The CDR3 bases are TGCGCCAGCAGTCAAACAGGACAGACAGCCTACGAGCAGTACTTC.

The sample holds one count of this clone. The V and J genes are TRBV12-5 and TRBJ1-4; TRBD1 aligns across 8 bases. V shed 3 bases, J shed 7 bases, and the junction held 1 base outside the gene matches. The CDR3 runs to 13 residues. Germline CDR1 and CDR2: LGHNT and FRNRAP. CDR3: CASGFGTGEKLFF. CDR3 DNA: TGTGCTAGTGGTTTCGGGACAGGTGAAAAACTGTTTTTT.

The chain links TRBV25-1 to TRBJ2-7, with 7 bases lining up with TRBD1. V lost 4 bases, J lost 3 bases, and 6 bases stayed unmatched. The CDR3 has 14 amino acids. CDR1 is MGHDK and CDR2 is SYGVNS in the germline V gene. The CDR3 spells CASSATGRNYEQYF. In DNA, the CDR3 is TGTGCCAGCAGTGCGACAGGGCGAAACTACGAGCAGTACTTC.

This clone turned up a few times. The gene calls are TRBV15 and TRBJ1-2; possibly TRBD1 for D (6 bases). The CDR3 is 16 amino acids. V gave up 5 bases and J gave up 0 bases, with 16 bases separating them. CDR1 is LNHNV, CDR2 YYDKDF, per germline (reference sequence). CDR3 sequence reads: CATSLTAGTTNYGYTF. The CDR3, as DNA: TGTGCCACCAGCTTAACTGCCGGGACAACTAACTATGGCTACACCTTC.

The J gene is TRBJ1-4, the V gene TRBV28; a weak D match, TRBD1 (5 bases). Germline assignment: CDR1 MDHEN and CDR2 SYDVKM. V was shortened by 3 bases and J by 10 bases, with 15 bases between the two germline ends. This CDR3 region has 14 residues. CDR3 protein: CASSFGQGRGKLFF. CDR3 DNA sequence: TGTGCCAGCAGTTTTGGGCAGGGTCGCGGAAAACTGTTTTTT.

The chain joins TRBV19 to TRBJ1-5; D possibly corresponds to TRBD1 (6 bases). Trimming took off 5 bases at V and 3 bases at J, with 17 bases between the two ends. Germline-derived CDR1 and CDR2 are LNHDA and SQIVND (reference sequence). The length of the CDR3 is 16 residues. The CDR3 DNA reads as TGTGCCAGTAGTTGGGGGGGCAGGGGACCCAATCAGCCCCAGCATTTT. Its protein product is CASSWGGRGPNQPQHF.

The chain links TRBV19 to TRBJ1-4, with 11 bases matching TRBD1. From germline, CDR1 is LNHDA and CDR2 SQIVND (reference sequence). V trimming: 6 bases; J trimming: 3 bases; junction bases outside the gene matches: 6. The CDR3 spans 16 residues. The CDR3 region is CASSKDRGLSNEKLFF. CDR3 in DNA: TGTGCCAGTAGCAAGGACAGGGGGCTGTCTAATGAAAAACTGTTTTTT.

The V and J genes are TRBV19 and TRBJ2-3; 8 nucleotides line up with TRBD2. The CDR3 sequence is 15 residues long. The J segment lost 0 bases and the V segment lost 4 bases, leaving 3 bases of the junction unmatched. CDR1 is LNHDA and CDR2 is SQIVND in the germline V gene (reference sequence). Here the CDR3 DNA reads TGTGCCAGTAGTAGGAGCGGGGGAAGCACAGATACGCAGTATTTT. The encoded protein is CASSRSGGSTDTQYF.

V is TRBV18 and J is TRBJ2-1; a possible D gene is TRBD1 (7 bases). V lost 6 bases and J 4 bases, leaving 16 bases between the germline ends. Germline CDR1 is KGHSH and CDR2 is LQKENI. This CDR3 comprises 15 residues. The CDR3 region is CASSGQTGTYNEQFF. In DNA form, the CDR3 reads TGTGCCAGCTCCGGACAGACAGGGACTTACAATGAGCAGTTCTTC.

Comment on this clone: The same CDR3 also results from other DNA sequences found in this sample. This chain connects TRBV27 to TRBJ2-3; 7 bases match TRBD2. The CDR3 runs to 12 residues. V gave up 4 bases and J gave up 6 bases; unmatched junction bases: 1. Germline V CDR1 and CDR2: MNHEY, SMNVEV (reference sequence). This CDR3 is CASSWGGDTQYF. CDR3 DNA sequence: TGTGCCAGCAGTTGGGGGGGGGATACGCAGTATTTT.

This clone was recorded once. The chain recombines TRBV3-1 (or the pseudogene TRBV3-2) with TRBJ1-5, with D perhaps TRBD1 (6 bases). The germline V gene has CDR1 LGHDT and CDR2 YNNKEL (reference sequence). Trimming stripped 4 bases from V and 2 bases from J, with 9 bases between. The CDR3 sequence is 14 residues long. For the CDR3, the DNA is TGTGCCAGCAGCCTAGGGGGTGGCAATCAGCCCCAGCATTTT. It specifies CASSLGGGNQPQHF.

The V call is TRBV19, the J call TRBJ1-2; a weak D match, TRBD1 (5 bases). Looked up from germline, CDR1 is LNHDA and CDR2 is SQIVND (reference sequence). Trimming took 7 bases from V and 5 from J, leaving 20 bases between them. This CDR3 comprises 15 residues. The CDR3 region is CASIGGRGGPYGYTF. As DNA, the CDR3 is TGTGCCAGTATAGGAGGGAGGGGCGGACCTTATGGCTACACCTTC. Looking up the rest from reference TRBV19 and TRBJ1-2 gives the full variable domain: DGGITQSPKYLFRKEGQNVTLSCEQNLNHDAMYWYRQDPGQGLRLIYYSQIVNDFQKGDIAEGYSVSREKKESFPLTVTSAQKNPTAFYLCASIGGRGGPYGYTFGSGTRLTVV.

The chain uses TRBV11-2 and TRBJ2-7; 7 bases map to TRBD1. The junction had 2 bases not matched to a gene; V was cut back by 0 bases and J by 0 bases. CDR1 SGHAT and CDR2 FQNNGV come from the germline V gene. This CDR3 contains 15 residues. The DNA of the CDR3 is TGTGCCAGCAGCTTAGAACAGGGGAGCTCCTACGAGCAGTACTTC. Its protein product is CASSLEQGSSYEQYF.

This chain uses TRBV18 with TRBJ2-7; the D gene is possibly TRBD1 (6 bases). Germline V gives CDR1 KGHSH, CDR2 LQKENI. Trimming removed 0 bases at V and 2 bases at J, with 14 bases between. This CDR3 contains 16 residues. CDR3 loop: CASSPPGRGRTYEQYF. The DNA of the CDR3 is TGTGCCAGCTCACCACCGGGCAGGGGACGAACCTACGAGCAGTACTTC.

This clone was counted between two and nine times. The chain links TRBV11-3 to TRBJ2-7; D uncertain. V gave up 4 bases and J gave up 5 bases, with 9 bases separating them. Germline CDR1 SGHNT, CDR2 YENEEA. The CDR3 has 12 residues. The chain's CDR3 is CASSSGVHEQYF. The CDR3 nucleotides are TGTGCCAGCAGCTCAGGTGTGCACGAGCAGTACTTC.

The V call is TRBV18, the J call TRBJ1-5, with TRBD1 identical over 8 bases. The length of the CDR3 is 15 residues. Per the germline V gene, CDR1 is KGHSH and CDR2 is LQKENI. The trim removed 3 bases at V and 3 bases at J, leaving 4 bases unmatched. This CDR3 is CASSPGTGPNQPQHF. CDR3 in DNA: TGTGCCAGCTCACCGGGGACAGGTCCCAATCAGCCCCAGCATTTT.

This clone was counted a single time. DNA for the CDR3: TGTGCCAGTAGTGAATCCTACGAGCAGTACTTC. Residues: CASSESYEQYF. V and J are TRBV3-1 (or the pseudogene TRBV3-2) and TRBJ2-7; the D is unclear. Germline-derived CDR1 and CDR2 are LGHDT and YNNKEL (reference sequence). Trimming left V 9 bases short and J 1 base short, with 7 bases between. This CDR3 has 11 amino acids.

The genes are TRBV5-1 and TRBJ2-7; 8 bases are shared with TRBD1. Germline V gene lookup returns CDR1 SGHRS and CDR2 YFSETQ. This CDR3 has 16 residues. V lost 4 bases to trimming and J lost 3 bases; unmatched junction nucleotides: 12. CDR3 sequence: CASSPDDRGGIYEQYF. The CDR3 DNA sequence: TGCGCCAGCAGCCCCGATGACAGGGGAGGTATCTACGAGCAGTACTTC.

The chain carries TRBV2 and TRBJ1-1; TRBD1 agrees at 7 bases. CDR3 length: 14 residues. Per germline, CDR1 SNHLY and CDR2 FYNNEI. V gave up 6 bases and J gave up 4 bases; unmatched junction bases: 8. CDR3 coding DNA: TGTGCCAGCAGAGGGACAGAGAGTGTCACTGAAGCTTTCTTT. This gives the protein CASRGTESVTEAFF.

CDR3 DNA: TGCGCCAGCAAAAACTTCATGAACACTGAAGCTTTCTTT. This encodes CASKNFMNTEAFF. The V call is TRBV5-1, the J call TRBJ1-1; the D is unclear. CDR3 size: 13 residues. The V and J ends lost 6 bases and 0 bases respectively, with 9 bases between them. Looked up from germline, CDR1 is SGHRS and CDR2 is YFSETQ.

In its sample, this clone was seen once. This chain uses TRBV7-8 with TRBJ1-4, with D perhaps TRBD1 (5 bases). CDR3 length: 13 residues. Germline assignment: CDR1 SGHVS and CDR2 FQNEAQ. V shed 3 bases and J shed 13 bases, with 15 bases lying between them. This CDR3 is CASSFRQTGGLFF. For the CDR3, the DNA is TGTGCCAGCAGCTTCAGACAGACCGGGGGACTGTTTTTT.